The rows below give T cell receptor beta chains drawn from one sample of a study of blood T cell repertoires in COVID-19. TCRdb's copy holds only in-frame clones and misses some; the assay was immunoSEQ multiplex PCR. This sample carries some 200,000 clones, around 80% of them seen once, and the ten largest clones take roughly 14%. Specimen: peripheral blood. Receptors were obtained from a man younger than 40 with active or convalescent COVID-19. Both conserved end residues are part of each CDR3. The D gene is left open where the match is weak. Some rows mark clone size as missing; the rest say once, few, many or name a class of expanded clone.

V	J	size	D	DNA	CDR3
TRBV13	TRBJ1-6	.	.	TGTGCCAGCAGCTTAACCGGGTCAGGGGTAGATTCACCCCTCCACTTT	CASSLTGSGVDSPLHF
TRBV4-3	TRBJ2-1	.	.	TGCGCCAGCAGCCAAGATCGAGGGTATGAGCAGTTCTTC	CASSQDRGYEQFF
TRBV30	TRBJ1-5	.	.	TGTGCCTGGAGTGTACCTTTAGGGGGAAATGGGCCCCAGCATTTT	CAWSVPLGGNGPQHF
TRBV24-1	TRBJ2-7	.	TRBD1	TGTGCCACCAGTGACACCCCCTCCACAGGGGGATCCTACGAGCAGTACTTC	CATSDTPSTGGSYEQYF
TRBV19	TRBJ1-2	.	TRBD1	TGTGCCAGTAGTATAGAGGAGGGGGCAGGAGGCTACACCTTC	CASSIEEGAGGYTF
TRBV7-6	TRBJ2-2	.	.	TGTGCCAGCAGCTCCCCAGGGGTTGCCGGGGAGCTGTTTTTT	CASSSPGVAGELFF
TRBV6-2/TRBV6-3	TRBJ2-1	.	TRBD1	TGTGCCAGCAGCCAAGGGGGCCCCACCAATGAGCAGTTCTTC	CASSQGGPTNEQFF
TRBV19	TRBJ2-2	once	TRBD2	TGTGCCAGTAGCCCTCGGGGGGGCTATGTGACCGGGGAGCTGTTTTTT	CASSPRGGYVTGELFF
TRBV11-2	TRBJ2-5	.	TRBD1	TGTGCCAGCAGCCCTCAGGGGGCTCAACAGACCCAGTACTTC	CASSPQGAQQTQYF
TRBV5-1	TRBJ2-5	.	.	TGCGCCAGCAGCTTGGCGGGGAATCAAGAGACCCAGTACTTC	CASSLAGNQETQYF
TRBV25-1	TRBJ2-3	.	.	TGTGCCAGCAGTTCAGTCTCAGATACGCAGTATTTT	CASSSVSDTQYF
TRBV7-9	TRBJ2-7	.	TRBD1	TGTGCCAGCAGTTCCGGGACAGCGACTTACGAGCAGTACTTC	CASSSGTATYEQYF
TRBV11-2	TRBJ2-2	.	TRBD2	TGTGCCAGCAGGCAACGAGTTGGGACTAAAAACACCGGGGAGCTGTTTTTT	CASRQRVGTKNTGELFF
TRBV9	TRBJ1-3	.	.	TGTGCCAGCAGCGCACAGGGAGGGTCCCGAAACACCATATATTTT	CASSAQGGSRNTIYF
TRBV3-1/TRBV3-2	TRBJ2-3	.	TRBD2	TGTGCCAGCAGCCAACGCACTTCTAGCGGGTCTAGCACAGATACGCAGTATTTT	CASSQRTSSGSSTDTQYF
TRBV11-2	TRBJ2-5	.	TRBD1	TGTGCCAGCAGCTTAGACGGGACAGGGCACGGGACCCAGTACTTC	CASSLDGTGHGTQYF
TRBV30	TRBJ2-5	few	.	TGTGCCTGGAGTCCTAAAGAGACCCAGTACTTC	CAWSPKETQYF
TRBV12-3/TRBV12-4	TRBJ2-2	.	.	TGTGCCAGCAGTTTCCGCACCGGGGAGCTGTTTTTT	CASSFRTGELFF
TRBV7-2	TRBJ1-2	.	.	TGTGCCAGCAGCCCCCCAGCGCACTATGGCTACACCTTC	CASSPPAHYGYTF
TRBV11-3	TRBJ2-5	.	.	TGTGCCAGCAGCTTAAATGCAGGGGGGGAGACCCAGTACTTC	CASSLNAGGETQYF
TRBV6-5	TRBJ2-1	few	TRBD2	TGTGCCAGCAGTTACGAAGGGACTAGCGGAAATGAGCAGTTCTTC	CASSYEGTSGNEQFF